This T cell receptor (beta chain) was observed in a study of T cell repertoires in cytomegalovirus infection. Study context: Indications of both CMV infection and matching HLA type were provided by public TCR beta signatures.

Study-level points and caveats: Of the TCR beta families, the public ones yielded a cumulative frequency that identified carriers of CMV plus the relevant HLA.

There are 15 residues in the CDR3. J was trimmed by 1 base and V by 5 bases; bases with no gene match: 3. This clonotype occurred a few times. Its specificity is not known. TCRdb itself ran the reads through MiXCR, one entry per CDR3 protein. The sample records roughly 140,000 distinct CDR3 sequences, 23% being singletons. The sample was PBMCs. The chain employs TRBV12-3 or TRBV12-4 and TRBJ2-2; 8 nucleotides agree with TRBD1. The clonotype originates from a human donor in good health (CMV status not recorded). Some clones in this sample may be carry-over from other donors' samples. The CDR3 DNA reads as TGTGCCAGCAGTCCCGGGACAGGGAACACCGGGGAGCTGTTTTTT. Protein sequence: CASSPGTGNTGELFF.